The following is a T cell receptor (beta chain) sequence with its context. This specimen belongs to a study of cytomegalovirus exposure and HLA in healthy donors. This PCR relied on a set of 60 Vbeta primers and 13 Jbeta primers. Profiled with immunoSEQ multiplex PCR; TCRdb holds only in-frame clones, not every one. The sample includes 170,000 or so clones, about four fifths of them seen just once. The receptor comes from a man aged 50-59 years in good health and CMV-seronegative. The sequencing sample was made of PBMCs.

CDR3 protein: CASSPPSRANTEAFF. The DNA of the CDR3 is TGTGCCAGCTCACCACCGTCCAGGGCGAACACTGAAGCTTTCTTT. The chain has TRBV18 and TRBJ1-1; maybe TRBD1 (5 bases). The CDR3 covers 15 residues. Trimming stripped 0 bases from V and 1 base from J, with 9 bases between. Looked up from germline, CDR1 is KGHSH and CDR2 is LQKENI.